The 27 T cell receptor beta chains given below trace back to one sample, sequenced in a study of T cell changes during pregnancy in multiple sclerosis. Assay used: immunoSEQ multiplex PCR; TCRdb lists only in-frame clones, some missing. The sample lists approximately 84,000 clones, approximately 94% occurring once. The sample consisted of peripheral blood, taken in the third trimester of pregnancy. The receptors originated from a female donor with multiple sclerosis, enrolled in a pregnancy study.

This clone appeared a single time. The V gene is TRBV5-1, the J gene TRBJ2-7, with TRBD1 as a possible D gene (5 bases). This CDR3 contains 13 residues. Germline lookup yields CDR1 SGHRS and CDR2 YFSETQ. With 0 bases removed from V and 6 bases from J, the gap between germline ends came to 10 bases. CDR3 protein: CASSLEGAREQYF. As DNA, the CDR3 is TGCGCCAGCAGCTTGGAAGGGGCTCGCGAGCAGTACTTC.

Comments on this clone: At one end the junction does not follow the germline gene, possibly because of a read error. This CDR3 reads CSVEGLAVETQYF. The CDR3, as DNA: TGCAGCGTCGAAGGACTAGCCGTGGAGACCCAGTACTTC. This chain uses TRBV29-1 with TRBJ2-5; 8 bases fit TRBD2. Germline V gene sequence: CDR1 SQVTM, CDR2 ANQGSEA. The CDR3 has 13 amino acids.

This clone was seen a single time. The J gene is TRBJ1-2, the V gene TRBV10-3, with D maybe TRBD1 (6 bases). V shed 2 bases and J shed 0 bases, with 10 bases lying between them. The CDR3 has 15 residues. Germline lookup yields CDR1 ENHRY and CDR2 SYGVKD. CDR3 amino acids: CAISESRGANYGYTF. The CDR3 DNA follows: TGTGCCATCAGTGAGAGCAGGGGAGCTAACTATGGCTACACCTTC.

The V and J genes are TRBV5-6 and TRBJ2-5; maybe TRBD1 (6 bases). The CDR3 contains 13 residues. CDR1 and CDR2 (germline): SGHDT, YYEEEE. V gave up 2 bases and J gave up 1 base, with 6 bases separating them. The CDR3: CASSLQGQETQYF. The CDR3 region has the DNA TGTGCCAGCAGCTTACAGGGCCAAGAGACCCAGTACTTC.

The V and J genes are TRBV6-5 and TRBJ1-3, with a weak D call TRBD1 (6 bases). CDR3 length: 15 amino acids. CDR1 MNHEY and CDR2 SVGAGI come from the germline V gene. Trimming pared 7 bases from V and 0 bases from J, leaving 13 bases between. The CDR3 here is CASIQTGLSGNTIYF. The CDR3 nucleotides read TGTGCCAGCATCCAGACAGGCCTCTCTGGAAACACCATATATTTT.

V gene TRBV5-8 combines with J gene TRBJ2-7; 10 nucleotides agree with TRBD1. The germline gives CDR1 SGHTS, CDR2 YDEGEE. Germline trimming cut 3 bases from V and 9 bases from J; bases unmatched to any gene: 3. The CDR3 sequence is 12 residues long. The CDR3 sequence is CASSSGQGMQYF. In DNA, the CDR3 is TGTGCCAGCAGCTCGGGACAGGGGATGCAGTACTTC. The whole variable domain, filled in from reference TRBV5-8 and TRBJ2-7, reads EAGVTQSPTHLIKTRGQQATLRCSPISGHTSVYWYQQALGLGLQFLLWYDEGEERNRGNFPPRFSGRQFPNYSSELNVNALELEDSALYLCASSSGQGMQYFGPGTRLTVT.

The DNA of the CDR3 is TGTGCCAGCAGCACCACAAGGGAGGTAAAACTGTTTTTT. It encodes CASSTTREVKLFF. The J gene is TRBJ1-4, the V gene TRBV5-5; D is unclear. The CDR3 has 13 residues. Trimming removed 4 bases from V and 10 bases from J, with 14 bases in between. Germline V gene sequence: CDR1 SGHKS, CDR2 YYEKEE (reference sequence). The whole variable domain, remainder taken from reference TRBV5-5 and TRBJ1-4, is DAGVTQSPTHLIKTRGQQVTLRCSPISGHKSVSWYQQVLGQGPQFIFQYYEKEERGRGNFPDRFSARQFPNYSSELNVNALLLGDSALYLCASSTTREVKLFFGSGTQLSVL.

The chain couples TRBV7-2 to TRBJ2-1, with TRBD2 matching 12 bases. CDR1 and CDR2 from the germline V gene are SGHTA and FQGNSA. Unmatched junction bases numbered 8, after V lost 5 bases and J lost 6 bases. There are 16 residues in the CDR3. In DNA, the CDR3 is TGTGCCAGCAGCGTTACGACTAGCGGGGGCCGCAATGAGCAGTTCTTC. Its translation is CASSVTTSGGRNEQFF.

The chain combines TRBV30 with TRBJ2-3, with TRBD2 matching over 9 bases. V lost 4 bases and J lost 0; bases outside the gene matches: 5. Germline V gene lookup returns CDR1 GTSNPN and CDR2 SVGIG (reference sequence). The CDR3 extends over 15 amino acids. Written as DNA, the CDR3 is TGTGCCTGGACTAGCGGGGTTACTAGCACAGATACGCAGTATTTT. Its translation is CAWTSGVTSTDTQYF.

In its sample, this clone was seen a few times. The rearrangement uses TRBV27 and TRBJ1-6, with 7 positions matching TRBD1. The germline gives CDR1 MNHEY, CDR2 SMNVEV (reference sequence). This CDR3 comprises 14 residues. The V and J ends lost 5 bases and 7 bases, in that order; junction bases with no gene match: 5. CDR3 in amino acids: CASSPGQLNSPLHF. In DNA, the CDR3 is TGTGCCAGCAGTCCGGGACAGCTGAATTCACCCCTCCACTTT.

The chain employs TRBV10-3 and TRBJ2-7; 9 bases fit TRBD2. CDR1 and CDR2 from the germline V gene are ENHRY and SYGVKD. V trimming: 5 bases; J trimming: 4 bases; junction bases outside the gene matches: 6. CDR3 size: 14 residues. The CDR3 reads CAISRGGVKYEQYF. Written as DNA, the CDR3 is TGTGCCATCAGTCGCGGGGGGGTGAAATACGAGCAGTACTTC.

V gene TRBV18 combines with J gene TRBJ1-1, with D hard to call. Per germline, CDR1 KGHSH and CDR2 LQKENI. Trimming shortened V by 3 bases and J by 6 bases, and 11 bases separated the two germline ends. This CDR3 has 13 amino acids. The CDR3 spells CASSPQAESEAFF. The CDR3 coding sequence is TGTGCCAGCTCACCTCAGGCAGAGTCTGAAGCTTTCTTT.

This clone was observed once. V gene TRBV11-1 combines with J gene TRBJ1-1; 8 bases are a match to TRBD1. This CDR3 is 16 amino acids long. In germline, CDR1 is SGHAT, CDR2 FQDESV (reference sequence). Trimming cost V 1 base and J 9 bases; bases outside gene matches: 13. CDR3 region: CASSLEAGTGRKKAFF. In nucleotides, the CDR3 is TGTGCCAGCAGCTTAGAAGCAGGGACAGGCCGAAAGAAAGCTTTCTTT.

This clone was counted a single time. The rearrangement links TRBV5-6 to TRBJ1-1; 7 bases match TRBD1. V lost 0 bases to trimming and J lost 4 bases; unmatched junction nucleotides: 3. CDR3 length: 14 residues. Germline lookup yields CDR1 SGHDT and CDR2 YYEEEE. CDR3 in amino acids: CASSLDRGGTEAFF. CDR3 DNA sequence: TGTGCCAGCAGCTTGGACAGGGGTGGCACTGAAGCTTTCTTT.

The J gene is TRBJ2-2, the V gene TRBV29-1; unclear D gene. The germline gives CDR1 SQVTM, CDR2 ANQGSEA. V shed 3 bases and J shed 2 bases, with 4 bases lying between them. CDR3 length: 12 amino acids. CDR3 region: CSVEGNTGELFF. The CDR3 coding sequence is TGCAGCGTTGAGGGCAACACCGGGGAGCTGTTTTTT.

This sequence joins TRBV15 and TRBJ2-2; D unresolved. V was cut by 1 base and J by 3 bases, with 6 bases left in between. CDR3 length: 14 residues. Germline CDR1 is LNHNV and CDR2 is YYDKDF (reference sequence). CDR3 region: CATSRVRDTGELFF. CDR3 nucleotides: TGTGCCACCAGCAGAGTTCGCGACACCGGGGAGCTGTTTTTT.

A few counts support this clone. The chain combines TRBV18 with TRBJ1-1; tentative D call: TRBD1 (5 bases). The CDR3 length is 15 residues. The germline CDR1 and CDR2 sequences are KGHSH and LQKENI. Trimming took 1 base from V and 0 from J, leaving 9 bases between them. The CDR3 nucleotides are TGTGCCAGCTCACCACAGGGGTCGATGAACACTGAAGCTTTCTTT. Encoded protein: CASSPQGSMNTEAFF.

The gene calls are TRBV7-2 and TRBJ1-5, with TRBD1 matching 7 bases. The V gene end was trimmed by 2 bases and the J gene end by 2 bases; junction bases not matched to a gene: 3. From germline, CDR1 is SGHTA and CDR2 FQGNSA. This CDR3 is 15 amino acids long. The CDR3 region is CASSLTGTGNQPQHF. Written as DNA, the CDR3 is TGTGCCAGCAGCTTAACCGGGACAGGCAATCAGCCCCAGCATTTT.

The chain couples TRBV30 to TRBJ1-5; the D gene is possibly TRBD1 (5 bases). Germline V gene sequence: CDR1 GTSNPN, CDR2 SVGIG (reference sequence). The CDR3 is 14 residues long. The germline V and J ends were trimmed by 2 bases and 9 bases, with 17 bases remaining between them. CDR3 region: CAWSQRDPPGPQHF. The CDR3 DNA reads as TGTGCCTGGAGTCAGCGGGACCCCCCAGGGCCCCAGCATTTT.

The chain couples TRBV7-8 to TRBJ1-2; D not certain. Germline V gene lookup returns CDR1 SGHVS and CDR2 FQNEAQ. CDR3 length: 14 amino acids. V lost 0 bases, J lost 2 bases, and 7 bases lay in between. CDR3 protein: CASSLAGRNYGYTF. CDR3 nucleotides: TGTGCCAGCAGCTTAGCGGGCAGAAACTATGGCTACACCTTC.

V and J are TRBV6-5 and TRBJ1-3; D is possibly TRBD1 (5 bases). CDR3 length: 14 amino acids. V was cut by 5 bases and J by 0 bases, with 8 bases left in between. Per the germline V gene, CDR1 is MNHEY and CDR2 is SVGAGI. CDR3 DNA sequence: TGTGCCAGCAGTCTCCAGGGCTCTGGAAACACCATATATTTT. Protein product: CASSLQGSGNTIYF.

V is TRBV6-5 and J is TRBJ2-3, with D possibly being TRBD2 (6 bases). V was shortened by 6 bases and J by 4 bases, with 14 bases between the two germline ends. The CDR3 is 14 residues long. Germline values: CDR1 MNHEY, CDR2 SVGAGI. The CDR3 DNA is TGTGCCAGCAGCCTGGGACTTAGCGCAGATACGCAGTATTTT. Translating it yields CASSLGLSADTQYF.

The chain combines TRBV14 with TRBJ2-1; 7 positions match TRBD1. The CDR3 consists of 16 residues. J lost 0 bases, V lost 3 bases, and 5 bases had no gene match. Per germline, CDR1 SGHDN and CDR2 FVKESK. The CDR3 region is CASSQIDRVSYNEQFF. CDR3 sequence (DNA): TGTGCCAGCAGCCAGATAGACAGGGTCTCCTACAATGAGCAGTTCTTC.

This sequence joins TRBV7-9 and TRBJ2-7; 12 bases are a match to TRBD1. This CDR3 has 19 amino acids. The germline V gene has CDR1 SEHNR and CDR2 FQNEAQ (reference sequence). With 2 bases clipped from V and 6 bases from J, the junction kept 17 bases outside the gene matches. CDR3 sequence reads: CASSLLVPGTGGRGLEQYF. The CDR3 nucleotides read TGTGCCAGCAGCTTATTAGTGCCCGGGACAGGGGGCCGGGGGCTCGAGCAGTACTTC.

The chain combines TRBV7-8 with TRBJ1-1; D is possibly TRBD1 (6 bases). The CDR3 spans 21 residues. V was clipped by 5 bases and J by 0 bases, with 31 bases between them. Germline CDR1 and CDR2: SGHVS and FQNEAQ. The CDR3 protein is CASSQGAGRDIVSKMNTEAFF. The CDR3 DNA follows: TGTGCCAGCAGCCAAGGGGCCGGTCGGGACATTGTTTCGAAGATGAACACTGAAGCTTTCTTT.

This chain connects TRBV25-1 to TRBJ2-2, with TRBD2 as a possible D gene (6 bases). The CDR3 is made up of 18 amino acids. Germline loops: CDR1 MGHDK, CDR2 SYGVNS. Trimming stripped 1 base from V and 1 base from J, with 16 bases between. The CDR3 DNA sequence: TGTGCCAGCAGTGAATTTGGGGCGGGGACCGAGAACACCGGGGAGCTGTTTTTT. Translating gives CASSEFGAGTENTGELFF. Combining the CDR3 with reference TRBV25-1 and TRBJ2-2 gives the whole variable domain EADIYQTPRYLVIGTGKKITLECSQTMGHDKMYWYQQDPGMELHLIHYSYGVNSTEKGDLSSESTVSRIRTEHFPLTLESARPSHTSQYLCASSEFGAGTENTGELFFGEGSRLTVL.

V and J are TRBV5-6 and TRBJ2-7; 10 bases fit TRBD2. CDR1 and CDR2 from the germline V gene are SGHDT and YYEEEE. This CDR3 is 14 amino acids long. Trimming at V came to 1 base and at J to 2 bases, leaving 0 bases not matched to a gene. The CDR3: CASSLSGRAYEQYF. CDR3 in DNA: TGTGCCAGCAGCTTGAGCGGGAGGGCCTACGAGCAGTACTTC.